The 27 T cell receptor beta chains reported below all come from one sample, sequenced in a study of shared clonotypes between healthy human individuals. Generated by immunoSEQ multiplex PCR, the TCRdb table keeps only in-frame clones and is missing some. The data contain 1,500,000 or so clones, roughly 98.5% of them singletons. The source material was naive CD4+ T cells sorted from blood. The subset denotes: CD45RA+ positively selected. All receptors come from a man younger than 45 in good health.

V gene TRBV18 combines with J gene TRBJ2-5; D is perhaps TRBD2 (5 bases). This CDR3 is built from 12 residues. Germline CDR1 and CDR2: KGHSH and LQKENI. V gave up 5 bases and J gave up 4 bases, with 8 bases separating them. The CDR3 bases are TGTGCCAGCTCATGGGAGAGAGAGACCCAGTACTTC. This gives the protein CASSWERETQYF.

V and J are TRBV18 and TRBJ2-7; a possible D gene is TRBD1 (5 bases). This CDR3 contains 17 residues. V was clipped by 0 bases and J by 3 bases, with 18 bases between them. The V gene's germline CDR1 is KGHSH and CDR2 LQKENI. The CDR3 DNA reads as TGTGCCAGCTCACCACCCACTGGTAGGGGCCCCTACTACGAGCAGTACTTC. Amino acids: CASSPPTGRGPYYEQYF. Looking up the rest from reference TRBV18 and TRBJ2-7 gives the full variable domain: NAGVMQNPRHLVRRRGQEARLRCSPMKGHSHVYWYRQLPEEGLKFMVYLQKENIIDESGMPKERFSAEFPKEGPSILRIQQVVRGDSAAYFCASSPPTGRGPYYEQYFGPGTRLTVT.

This chain uses TRBV7-2 with TRBJ2-1; 9 nucleotides match TRBD2. V lost 5 bases to trimming and J lost 7 bases; unmatched junction nucleotides: 12. Germline-derived CDR1 and CDR2 are SGHTA and FQGNSA. The CDR3 sequence is 16 residues long. CDR3: CASSTTGTSSFNEQFF. In DNA, the CDR3 is TGTGCCAGCAGCACAACCGGGACTAGCAGTTTTAATGAGCAGTTCTTC.

V gene TRBV28 combines with J gene TRBJ2-1, with a weak D call TRBD2 (7 bases). V shed 7 bases and J shed 0 bases, with 13 bases lying between them. CDR3 length: 15 amino acids. Germline values: CDR1 MDHEN, CDR2 SYDVKM. For the CDR3, the DNA is TGTGCCAGCATAACGCGGGGGCGCTCCTACAATGAGCAGTTCTTC. Translated: CASITRGRSYNEQFF. Combining the CDR3 with reference TRBV28 and TRBJ2-1 gives the whole variable domain DVKVTQSSRYLVKRTGEKVFLECVQDMDHENMFWYRQDPGLGLRLIYFSYDVKMKEKGDIPEGYSVSREKKERFSLILESASTNQTSMYLCASITRGRSYNEQFFGPGTRLTVL.

The rearrangement uses TRBV2 and TRBJ1-2; possibly TRBD1 for D (5 bases). Trimming cost V 8 bases and J 8 bases, with 24 bases left between them. This CDR3 has 15 residues. Germline lookup yields CDR1 SNHLY and CDR2 FYNNEI. The CDR3 DNA reads as TGTGCCAGCGCCGTTCTTACAGGAGAACTTAGCGGCTACACCTTC. Encoded protein: CASAVLTGELSGYTF.

The sample holds one count of this clone. J is TRBJ1-5 and V is TRBV4-3; D ambiguous. The V gene's germline CDR1 is LGHNA and CDR2 YSLEER. There are 13 residues in the CDR3. With 1 base removed from V and 3 bases from J, the gap between germline ends came to 4 bases. The CDR3 loop is CASSQVINQPQHF. Written as DNA, the CDR3 is TGCGCCAGCAGCCAAGTGATCAATCAGCCCCAGCATTTT.

V and J are TRBV5-5 and TRBJ2-7; 10 bases are shared with TRBD2. Germline assignment: CDR1 SGHKS and CDR2 YYEKEE (reference sequence). The CDR3 covers 14 residues. J lost 5 bases, V lost 5 bases, and 7 bases had no gene match. CDR3 amino acids: CASRLAGPSHEQYF. Written as DNA, the CDR3 is TGTGCCAGCAGACTAGCGGGACCGTCCCACGAGCAGTACTTC.

This rearrangement joins TRBV4-1 to TRBJ1-5; no clear D. Germline V gene lookup returns CDR1 MGHRA and CDR2 YSYEKL. The CDR3 loop spans 14 amino acids. Trimming cost V 4 bases and J 4 bases, with 11 bases left between them. CDR3 residues: CASSLHQRNQPQHF. DNA of the CDR3: TGCGCCAGCAGCCTACATCAACGGAATCAGCCCCAGCATTTT.

The gene calls are TRBV11-2 and TRBJ2-1; a weak D match, TRBD1 (6 bases). The CDR3 loop spans 14 amino acids. Germline CDR1 is SGHAT and CDR2 is FQNNGV. V shed 4 bases and J shed 5 bases, with 12 bases lying between them. Written as DNA, the CDR3 is TGTGCCAGCAGCTCTTGGAACAGGGACAATGAGCAGTTCTTC. Amino acid sequence: CASSSWNRDNEQFF.

This sequence joins TRBV11-1 and TRBJ1-1; D remains ambiguous. Trimming removed 1 base from V and 7 bases from J, with 10 bases in between. The length of the CDR3 is 13 residues. The germline V gene has CDR1 SGHAT and CDR2 FQDESV (reference sequence). The CDR3 DNA reads as TGTGCCAGCAGCTTAGTTCTAGGAAATGAAGCTTTCTTT. Amino acids: CASSLVLGNEAFF.

The CDR3 DNA reads TGCGCCAGTTCGGGTTCGGGACAGGGCACAGATACGCAGTATTTT. Translation gives CASSGSGQGTDTQYF. V is TRBV5-1 and J is TRBJ2-3, with 8 nucleotides matching TRBD1. The CDR3 consists of 15 residues. V dropped 8 bases and J dropped 1; count of bases not matched to a gene: 9. From germline, CDR1 is SGHRS and CDR2 YFSETQ.

The V call is TRBV10-3, the J call TRBJ2-6, with D tentatively TRBD1 (5 bases). V lost 3 bases and J lost 4, with 10 bases in between. CDR1 is ENHRY, CDR2 SYGVKD, per germline. The CDR3 runs to 15 residues. CDR3: CAISEGVVGANVLTF. CDR3 in DNA: TGTGCCATCAGTGAAGGGGTAGTCGGGGCCAACGTCCTGACTTTC.

This chain connects TRBV7-7 to TRBJ2-7; D gene unclear. The CDR3 is 14 amino acids. Germline-derived CDR1 and CDR2 are SSHAT and FNYEAQ (reference sequence). Trimming took off 2 bases at V and 0 bases at J, with 8 bases between the two ends. In DNA form, the CDR3 reads TGTGCCAGCAGCTTAAATACATTCTCCTACGAGCAGTACTTC. Its translation is CASSLNTFSYEQYF.

The V and J genes are TRBV27 and TRBJ1-1; D gene uncertain. CDR3 length: 14 residues. Between the trimmed V and J ends, which lost 0 bases and 3 bases, there was a span of 8 bases. Germline CDR1 MNHEY, CDR2 SMNVEV (reference sequence). Here the CDR3 DNA reads TGTGCCAGCAGTTTATCCCTTTGGGACACTGAAGCTTTCTTT. Its protein product is CASSLSLWDTEAFF.

The chain joins TRBV6-1 to TRBJ2-1; D call uncertain. Germline values: CDR1 MNHNS, CDR2 SASEGT. The CDR3 consists of 14 residues. The germline V and J ends were trimmed by 1 base and 3 bases, with 7 bases remaining between them. CDR3 coding DNA: TGTGCCAGCAGTGAAGACCGCGGCTACAATGAGCAGTTCTTC. As protein: CASSEDRGYNEQFF.

This chain uses TRBV6-1 with TRBJ2-3, with 10 bases fitting TRBD2. J lost 3 bases, V lost 2 bases, and 8 bases had no gene match. Germline lookup yields CDR1 MNHNS and CDR2 SASEGT. The CDR3 is 17 amino acids. In nucleotides, the CDR3 is TGTGCCAGCAGTGAATTGCTAGCGGGAGTGGGGACAGATACGCAGTATTTT. Encoded protein: CASSELLAGVGTDTQYF.

The CDR3 DNA is TGTGCCAGCACTACAGCAGATGGCTACACCTTC. It codes for CASTTADGYTF. The J gene is TRBJ1-2, the V gene TRBV7-9; no firm D call. Germline values: CDR1 SEHNR, CDR2 FQNEAQ (reference sequence). This CDR3 has 11 residues. V was trimmed by 7 bases and J by 6 bases, leaving 9 bases between them.

The chain joins TRBV11-2 to TRBJ2-1; TRBD2 is a possible D gene (5 bases). This CDR3 contains 14 residues. Germline V gene sequence: CDR1 SGHAT, CDR2 FQNNGV. V gave up 1 base and J gave up 2 bases, with 6 bases separating them. Here the CDR3 reads CASSLGLTYNEQFF. The CDR3 region has the DNA TGTGCCAGCAGCTTAGGACTAACCTACAATGAGCAGTTCTTC.

The chain joins TRBV7-2 to TRBJ1-1, with D unclear. V was trimmed by 8 bases and J by 0 bases, leaving 13 bases between them. The CDR3 totals 14 residues. Germline loops: CDR1 SGHTA, CDR2 FQGNSA. This CDR3 is CASGSEFMNTEAFF. CDR3 nucleotides: TGTGCCAGCGGCAGCGAGTTCATGAACACTGAAGCTTTCTTT.

This chain joins TRBV5-4 and TRBJ2-1, with 10 bases matching TRBD2. The CDR3 runs to 15 residues. CDR1 is SGHNT, CDR2 YYREEE, per germline (reference sequence). Trimming at V came to 0 bases and at J to 7 bases, leaving 4 bases not matched to a gene. The CDR3 nucleotides are TGTGCCAGCAGCTTGGGGGCTAGCGGGAGTAATGAGCAGTTCTTC. Its protein product is CASSLGASGSNEQFF.

V is TRBV7-9 and J is TRBJ1-3; D gene ambiguous. CDR1 and CDR2 (germline): SEHNR, FQNEAQ (reference sequence). V was shortened by 1 base and J by 4 bases, with 23 bases between the two germline ends. The CDR3 sequence is 19 residues long. CDR3 sequence (DNA): TGTGCCAGCAGCTTAGTTCCGGATCCGCTCAGTAATAGCGGAAACACCATATATTTT. This codes for CASSLVPDPLSNSGNTIYF.

The V call is TRBV20-1, the J call TRBJ2-5; D gene uncertain. Germline V CDR1 and CDR2: DFQATT, SNEGSKA (reference sequence). The CDR3 is 10 residues long. The CDR3 nucleotides read TGCTCTTGTTTAGGCAACGGCCAGTACTTC. Translation gives CSCLGNGQYF.

The chain carries TRBV7-8 and TRBJ1-1, with TRBD1 as a possible D gene (5 bases). The germline gives CDR1 SGHVS, CDR2 FQNEAQ. V lost 5 bases and J 9 bases, leaving 16 bases between the germline ends. CDR3 length: 13 residues. The CDR3 DNA sequence: TGTGCCAGCAGCCCCGGGGCCCCGCGGCAAGCTTTCTTT. Protein product: CASSPGAPRQAFF.

This clone has a single count. Other DNA variants within this sample encode the same CDR3. The chain has TRBV9 and TRBJ1-1, with D maybe TRBD1 (5 bases). The CDR3 consists of 13 residues. Germline loops: CDR1 SGDLS, CDR2 YYNGEE. Trimming stripped 0 bases from V and 6 bases from J, with 9 bases between. CDR3 in DNA: TGTGCCAGCAGCGTAGTTGGGGGGGCTGAAGCTTTCTTT. This encodes CASSVVGGAEAFF.

This sequence joins TRBV15 and TRBJ1-2; D is unclear. The germline V gene encodes CDR1 LNHNV and CDR2 YYDKDF (reference sequence). V lost 1 base to trimming and J lost 7 bases, with 13 bases between them. This CDR3 has 14 amino acids. CDR3 region: CATSRGEDPGGYTF. CDR3 bases: TGTGCCACCAGCAGAGGAGAGGACCCCGGTGGCTACACCTTC.

This chain links TRBV18 with TRBJ2-3; TRBD1 aligns across 10 bases. The CDR3 is made up of 15 amino acids. The ends lost 3 bases at V and 4 bases at J; junction bases unmatched: 4. The germline gives CDR1 KGHSH, CDR2 LQKENI. CDR3 sequence: CASSPGQGSPDTQYF. As DNA, the CDR3 is TGTGCCAGCTCACCGGGACAGGGGTCTCCAGATACGCAGTATTTT.

V is TRBV19 and J is TRBJ1-5; 7 nucleotides align to TRBD1. Germline V gives CDR1 LNHDA, CDR2 SQIVND (reference sequence). V lost 3 bases to trimming and J lost 2 bases; unmatched junction nucleotides: 13. The CDR3 sequence is 18 residues long. The CDR3 region is CASSISRGIGQGNQPQHF. The CDR3 DNA reads TGTGCCAGTAGTATCTCGCGAGGGATAGGACAGGGCAATCAGCCCCAGCATTTT.